The TCR beta chain described here comes from a study of shared clonotypes between healthy human individuals. Trimming took off 4 bases at V and 9 bases at J, with 17 bases between the two ends. The CDR3 contains 14 residues. The germline V gene has CDR1 SGHRS and CDR2 YFSETQ. Repertoires were generated with immunoSEQ multiplex PCR, while TCRdb's copy carries only in-frame clones and drops some. The table includes about 1.5 million clones, around 97% detected once. Input material: naive CD4+ T cells sorted from blood. Subset defined: CD45RA+ positively selected. The TCR comes from a man under 40 in good health. The V gene is TRBV5-1, the J gene TRBJ2-4, with D possibly being TRBD2 (6 bases). The CDR3 reads CASSVSSAEAIQYF. DNA for the CDR3: TGCGCCAGCAGCGTATCTAGCGCCGAGGCCATTCAGTACTTC.